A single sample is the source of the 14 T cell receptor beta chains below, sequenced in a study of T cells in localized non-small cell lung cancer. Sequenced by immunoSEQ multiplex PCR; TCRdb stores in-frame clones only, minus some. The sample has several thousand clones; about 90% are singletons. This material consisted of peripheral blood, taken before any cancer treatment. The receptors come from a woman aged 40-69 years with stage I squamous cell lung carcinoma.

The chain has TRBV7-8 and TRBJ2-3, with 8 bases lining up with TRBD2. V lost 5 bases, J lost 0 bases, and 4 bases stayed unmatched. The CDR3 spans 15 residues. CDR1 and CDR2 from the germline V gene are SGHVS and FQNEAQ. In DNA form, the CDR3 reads TGTGCCAGCAGCGGGATAGCGGGGAGCACAGATACGCAGTATTTT. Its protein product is CASSGIAGSTDTQYF.

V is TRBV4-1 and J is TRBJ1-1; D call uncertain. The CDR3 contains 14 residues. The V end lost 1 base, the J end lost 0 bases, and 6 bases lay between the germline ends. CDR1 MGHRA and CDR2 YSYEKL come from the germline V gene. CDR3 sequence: CASSQGPVNTEAFF. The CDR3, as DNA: TGCGCCAGCAGCCAAGGACCAGTGAACACTGAAGCTTTCTTT.

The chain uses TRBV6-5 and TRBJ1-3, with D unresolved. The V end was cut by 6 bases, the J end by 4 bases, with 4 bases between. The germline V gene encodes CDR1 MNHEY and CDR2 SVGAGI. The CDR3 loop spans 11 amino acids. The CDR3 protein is CASRKGNTIYF. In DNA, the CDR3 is TGTGCCAGCAGGAAGGGAAACACCATATATTTT.

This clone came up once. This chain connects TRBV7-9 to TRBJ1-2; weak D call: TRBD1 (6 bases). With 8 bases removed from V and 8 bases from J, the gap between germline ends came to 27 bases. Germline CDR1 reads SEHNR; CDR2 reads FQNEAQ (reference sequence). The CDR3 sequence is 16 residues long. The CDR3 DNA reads TGTGCCAGCGCCAAGGGGAACAGGGAGGTAGTAAAGGGCTACACCTTC. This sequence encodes CASAKGNREVVKGYTF.

The CDR3 sequence is CASSRRLAGGPNTQYF. The CDR3 region has the DNA TGCGCCAGCAGCCGCCGTCTAGCGGGGGGGCCGAATACGCAGTATTTT. This chain uses TRBV4-3 with TRBJ2-3, with TRBD2 matching 12 bases. J was trimmed by 7 bases and V by 4 bases; bases with no gene match: 9. The CDR3 loop spans 16 amino acids. Germline V gene data show CDR1 as LGHNA and CDR2 as YSLEER.

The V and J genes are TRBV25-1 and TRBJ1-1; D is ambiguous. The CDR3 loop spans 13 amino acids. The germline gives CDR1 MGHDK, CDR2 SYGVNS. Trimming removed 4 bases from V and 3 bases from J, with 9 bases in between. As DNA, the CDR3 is TGTGCCAGCAGTGGCCACGCACACACTGAAGCTTTCTTT. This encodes CASSGHAHTEAFF.

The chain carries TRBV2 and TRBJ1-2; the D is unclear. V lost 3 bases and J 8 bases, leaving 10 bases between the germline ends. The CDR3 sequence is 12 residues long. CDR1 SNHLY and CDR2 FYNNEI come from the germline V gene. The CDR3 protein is CASSDRGWGYTF. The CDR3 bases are TGTGCCAGCAGTGATAGAGGTTGGGGCTACACCTTC. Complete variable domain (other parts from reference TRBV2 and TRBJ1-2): EPEVTQTPSHQVTQMGQEVILRCVPISNHLYFYWYRQILGQKVEFLVSFYNNEISEKSEIFDDQFSVERPDGSNFTLKIRSTKLEDSAMYFCASSDRGWGYTFGSGTRLTVV.

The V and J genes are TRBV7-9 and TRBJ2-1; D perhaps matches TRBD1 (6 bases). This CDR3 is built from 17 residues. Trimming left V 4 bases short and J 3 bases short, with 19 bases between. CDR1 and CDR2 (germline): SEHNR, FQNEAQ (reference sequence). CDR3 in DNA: TGTGCCAGCAGCTCCGGGACACTAGTCGCTTACTACAATGAGCAGTTCTTC. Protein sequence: CASSSGTLVAYYNEQFF.

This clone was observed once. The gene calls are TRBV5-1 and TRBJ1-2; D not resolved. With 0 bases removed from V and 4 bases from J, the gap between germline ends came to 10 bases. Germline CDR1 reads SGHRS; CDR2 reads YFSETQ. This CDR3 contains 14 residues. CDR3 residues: CASSLEGSAYGYTF. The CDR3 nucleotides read TGCGCCAGCAGCTTGGAAGGGTCCGCCTATGGCTACACCTTC. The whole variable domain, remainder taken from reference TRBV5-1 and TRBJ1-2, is KAGVTQTPRYLIKTRGQQVTLSCSPISGHRSVSWYQQTPGQGLQFLFEYFSETQRNKGNFPGRFSGRQFSNSRSEMNVSTLELGDSALYLCASSLEGSAYGYTFGSGTRLTVV.

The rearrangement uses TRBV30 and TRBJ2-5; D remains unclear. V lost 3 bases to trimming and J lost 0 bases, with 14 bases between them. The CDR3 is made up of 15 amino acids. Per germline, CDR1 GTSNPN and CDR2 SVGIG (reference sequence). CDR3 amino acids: CAWSSQGWYQETQYF. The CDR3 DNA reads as TGTGCCTGGAGCTCCCAAGGCTGGTACCAAGAGACCCAGTACTTC.

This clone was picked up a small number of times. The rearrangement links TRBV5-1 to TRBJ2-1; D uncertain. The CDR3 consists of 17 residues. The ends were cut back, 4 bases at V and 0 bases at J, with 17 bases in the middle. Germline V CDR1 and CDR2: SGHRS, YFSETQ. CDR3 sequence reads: CASSVTSGWSSYNEQFF. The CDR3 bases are TGCGCCAGCAGCGTGACCTCGGGCTGGAGCTCCTACAATGAGCAGTTCTTC.

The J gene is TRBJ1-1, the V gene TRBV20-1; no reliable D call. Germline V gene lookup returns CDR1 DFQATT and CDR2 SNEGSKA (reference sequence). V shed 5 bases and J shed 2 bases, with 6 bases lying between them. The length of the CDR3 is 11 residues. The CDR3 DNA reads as TGCAGTGCTTATGACAACACTGAAGCTTTCTTT. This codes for CSAYDNTEAFF.

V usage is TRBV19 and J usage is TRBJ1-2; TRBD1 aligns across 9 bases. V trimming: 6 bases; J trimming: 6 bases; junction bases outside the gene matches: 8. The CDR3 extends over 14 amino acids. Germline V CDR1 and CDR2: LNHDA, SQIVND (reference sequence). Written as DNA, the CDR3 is TGTGCCAGTAGGAGGGACAGGGTGGAAAATGGCTACACCTTC. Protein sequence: CASRRDRVENGYTF.

CDR3 residues: CASSQDFGDYGYTF. DNA for the CDR3: TGCGCCAGCAGCCAAGATTTCGGTGACTATGGCTACACCTTC. The V call is TRBV4-3, the J call TRBJ1-2; no reliable D call. CDR3 length: 14 amino acids. V lost 0 bases to trimming and J lost 3 bases, with 8 bases between them. CDR1 and CDR2 from the germline V gene are LGHNA and YSLEER.